These T cell receptor beta chains were read from a single sample in a study of blood T cells in healthy people across ages. In TCRdb, the 5' RACE reads were re-called with MiXCR into one record per CDR3 protein. The repertoire holds about 1.6 million distinct CDR3 sequences, with about 35% as singletons. Specimen: blood. The receptors derive from a woman in her 30s in good health. Both conserved end residues are part of each CDR3. The D gene is left open where the match is weak. Rows may omit the clone size; those that give it use once, few, many or a size class.

len: 13
d_gene: -
abundance: -
j_gene: TRBJ1-6
v_gene: TRBV20-1
CDR3nt: TGCAGTGCTAGAGAGGGAGATTATTCACCCCTCCACTTT
CDR3aa: CSAREGDYSPLHF

len: 15
d_gene: -
abundance: many
j_gene: TRBJ2-7
v_gene: TRBV11-2
CDR3nt: TGTGCCAGCAGCTTAAGGGAGGACGGCATATCTCCGCAGTACTTC
CDR3aa: CASSLREDGISPQYF

len: 13
d_gene: -
abundance: -
j_gene: TRBJ1-5
v_gene: TRBV12-3/TRBV12-4
CDR3nt: TGTGCCAGCAGTTTGCAGGAGGGTCAGCCCCAGCATTTT
CDR3aa: CASSLQEGQPQHF

len: 16
d_gene: TRBD2
abundance: -
j_gene: TRBJ2-7
v_gene: TRBV7-8
CDR3nt: TGTGCCAGCAGCAATAAACAGACTAGCGGCTCCTACGAGCAGTACTTC
CDR3aa: CASSNKQTSGSYEQYF

len: 13
d_gene: TRBD1
abundance: many
j_gene: TRBJ2-1
v_gene: TRBV29-1
CDR3nt: TGCAGCGGGTGGGACAGGGGGGACAATGAGCAGTTCTTC
CDR3aa: CSGWDRGDNEQFF

len: 12
d_gene: -
abundance: -
j_gene: TRBJ1-6
v_gene: TRBV12-3/TRBV12-4
CDR3nt: TGTGCCAGCAGGCGGGGGCCGTCACCCCTCCACTTT
CDR3aa: CASRRGPSPLHF

len: 12
d_gene: -
abundance: -
j_gene: TRBJ2-7
v_gene: TRBV6-1
CDR3nt: TGTGCCAGCGTGCGGACCGCCAACGAGCAGTACTTC
CDR3aa: CASVRTANEQYF

len: 12
d_gene: -
abundance: many
j_gene: TRBJ2-1
v_gene: TRBV6-2/TRBV6-3
CDR3nt: TGTGCCAGCAGTTACATAGGGGGTGAGCAGTTCTTC
CDR3aa: CASSYIGGEQFF

len: 13
d_gene: -
abundance: -
j_gene: TRBJ2-7
v_gene: TRBV6-5
CDR3nt: TGCGCCAGCAGTGACGGGTTCGGCTACGAGCAGTACTTC
CDR3aa: CASSDGFGYEQYF

len: 12
d_gene: -
abundance: -
j_gene: TRBJ1-2
v_gene: TRBV7-2
CDR3nt: TGTGCCAGCAGCTTAGATGTGGGTGGCTACACCTTC
CDR3aa: CASSLDVGGYTF

len: 16
d_gene: TRBD1
abundance: many
j_gene: TRBJ1-6
v_gene: TRBV20-1
CDR3nt: TGCAGTGCTAGGGACAGGGGTGCTTCCTATAATTCACCCCTCCACTTT
CDR3aa: CSARDRGASYNSPLHF

len: 13
d_gene: -
abundance: few
j_gene: TRBJ2-7
v_gene: TRBV7-8
CDR3nt: TGTGCCAGCAGCCGGGACTTAAGCGCCGAGCAGTACTTC
CDR3aa: CASSRDLSAEQYF

len: 15
d_gene: TRBD1
abundance: -
j_gene: TRBJ2-7
v_gene: TRBV7-2
CDR3nt: TGTGCCAGCAGCCCTATTGACAGGGACCACTACGAGCAGTACTTC
CDR3aa: CASSPIDRDHYEQYF

len: 13
d_gene: -
abundance: -
j_gene: TRBJ2-7
v_gene: TRBV20-1
CDR3nt: TGCAGTGCTCTCCCGATCGTTGATAACGAGCAGTACTTC
CDR3aa: CSALPIVDNEQYF

len: 16
d_gene: TRBD1
abundance: -
j_gene: TRBJ2-3
v_gene: TRBV2
CDR3nt: TGTGCCAGCAGCCTTTCTCCGACAGGGTCCACAGATACGCAGTATTTT
CDR3aa: CASSLSPTGSTDTQYF

len: 13
d_gene: -
abundance: -
j_gene: TRBJ1-1
v_gene: TRBV27
CDR3nt: TGTGCCAGCGCGCCAGGACACAACACTGAAGCTTTCTTT
CDR3aa: CASAPGHNTEAFF

len: 14
d_gene: TRBD1
abundance: once
j_gene: TRBJ2-7
v_gene: TRBV6-1
CDR3nt: TGTGCCAGCAGTGAAACTGGCAGGGGGTACGAGCAGTACTTC
CDR3aa: CASSETGRGYEQYF

len: 14
d_gene: TRBD2
abundance: few
j_gene: TRBJ2-2
v_gene: TRBV20-1
CDR3nt: TGCAGTGGGCTAGCGGGAGGGAACACCGGGGAGCTGTTTTTT
CDR3aa: CSGLAGGNTGELFF

len: 14
d_gene: -
abundance: -
j_gene: TRBJ1-1
v_gene: TRBV3-1
CDR3nt: TGTGCCAGCAGCCCGAGGTTATCGAACACTGAAGCTTTCTTT
CDR3aa: CASSPRLSNTEAFF

len: 14
d_gene: TRBD2
abundance: many
j_gene: TRBJ2-7
v_gene: TRBV6-5
CDR3nt: TGTGCCAGCAGCCGAACTAGCGGGAGCCACGAGCAGTACTTC
CDR3aa: CASSRTSGSHEQYF

len: 18
d_gene: TRBD1
abundance: once
j_gene: TRBJ1-1
v_gene: TRBV9
CDR3nt: TGTGCCAGCAGCGCGAATAGAGGGACAGGGGAGCGCCGTGGGGAAGCTTTCTTT
CDR3aa: CASSANRGTGERRGEAFF

len: 13
d_gene: -
abundance: many
j_gene: TRBJ2-3
v_gene: TRBV5-1
CDR3nt: TGTGCCAGCAGCGCGGGGAGCACAGATACGCAGTATTTT
CDR3aa: CASSAGSTDTQYF

len: 13
d_gene: -
abundance: -
j_gene: TRBJ2-5
v_gene: TRBV20-1
CDR3nt: TGCAGTGCTCCCTCACGCCCCGTCGAGACCCAGTACTTC
CDR3aa: CSAPSRPVETQYF

len: 11
d_gene: -
abundance: few
j_gene: TRBJ1-1
v_gene: TRBV20-1
CDR3nt: TGCAGTGTAGGCGGGGTCCCTGAAGCTTTCTTT
CDR3aa: CSVGGVPEAFF

len: 14
d_gene: -
abundance: few
j_gene: TRBJ1-2
v_gene: TRBV29-1
CDR3nt: TGCAGCGTTGAAGATTCGAGACAGAACTATGGCTACACCTTC
CDR3aa: CSVEDSRQNYGYTF

len: 15
d_gene: TRBD1
abundance: few
j_gene: TRBJ2-7
v_gene: TRBV5-4
CDR3nt: TGTGCCAGCAGCCTGGGGGGGACAGGGATCTACGAGCAGTACTTC
CDR3aa: CASSLGGTGIYEQYF

len: 15
d_gene: -
abundance: -
j_gene: TRBJ1-1
v_gene: TRBV20-1
CDR3nt: TGCAGTGCTAGAGATTCCAGGGCCCAGAACACTGAAGCTTTCTTT
CDR3aa: CSARDSRAQNTEAFF

len: 15
d_gene: TRBD1
abundance: few
j_gene: TRBJ1-4
v_gene: TRBV7-2
CDR3nt: TGTGCCAGCAGCACCAGACAGGGGCCCCGGGGTGGGCTGTTTTTT
CDR3aa: CASSTRQGPRGGLFF

len: 15
d_gene: -
abundance: once
j_gene: TRBJ2-1
v_gene: TRBV20-1
CDR3nt: TGCAGTGCTAGAGATCGGGTCAGGGGTGGGAATGAGCAGTTCTTC
CDR3aa: CSARDRVRGGNEQFF

len: 15
d_gene: TRBD2
abundance: -
j_gene: TRBJ2-2
v_gene: TRBV15
CDR3nt: TGTGCCACCAGCAGAGAGACTAGCGGGGTCGGGGAGCTGTTTTTT
CDR3aa: CATSRETSGVGELFF

len: 15
d_gene: TRBD2
abundance: few
j_gene: TRBJ2-1
v_gene: TRBV6-4
CDR3nt: TGTGCCAGCAGTATGACTAGCGGGGGGGCAAATGAGCAGTTCTTC
CDR3aa: CASSMTSGGANEQFF

len: 16
d_gene: -
abundance: -
j_gene: TRBJ1-2
v_gene: TRBV2
CDR3nt: TGTGCCAGCAGTGAAGCGCTAGGTTTTGGGACATCGGGCTACACCTTC
CDR3aa: CASSEALGFGTSGYTF

len: 14
d_gene: -
abundance: few
j_gene: TRBJ2-3
v_gene: TRBV28
CDR3nt: TGTGCCAGCAGTTTAATCCCGAGTGCAGATACGCAGTATTTT
CDR3aa: CASSLIPSADTQYF

len: 16
d_gene: TRBD2
abundance: -
j_gene: TRBJ2-1
v_gene: TRBV4-1
CDR3nt: TGCGCCAGCAGCCAAGTGGTAGCGGGGGCCCAGAACGAGCAGTTCTTC
CDR3aa: CASSQVVAGAQNEQFF

len: 14
d_gene: -
abundance: -
j_gene: TRBJ2-3
v_gene: TRBV7-8
CDR3nt: TGTGCCAGCAGCTTTCGGGGGGCCACAGATACGCAGTATTTT
CDR3aa: CASSFRGATDTQYF

len: 15
d_gene: TRBD2
abundance: -
j_gene: TRBJ2-5
v_gene: TRBV5-1
CDR3nt: TGCGCCAGCAGCTTGGGAAGTAGCGGGAGAAAGACCCAGTACTTC
CDR3aa: CASSLGSSGRKTQYF

len: 15
d_gene: -
abundance: few
j_gene: TRBJ2-1
v_gene: TRBV10-3
CDR3nt: TGTGCCATCAGCCAAGACTTGAGCTCCTACAATGAGCAGTTCTTC
CDR3aa: CAISQDLSSYNEQFF

len: 15
d_gene: TRBD2
abundance: few
j_gene: TRBJ2-3
v_gene: TRBV20-1
CDR3nt: TGCAGTGCTAGAGATTGGAGCGGGGGCACAGATACGCAGTATTTT
CDR3aa: CSARDWSGGTDTQYF

len: 15
d_gene: TRBD1
abundance: few
j_gene: TRBJ2-7
v_gene: TRBV24-1
CDR3nt: TGTGCCACCAGTGATCCGGGACAGCCAACCTACGAGCAGTACTTC
CDR3aa: CATSDPGQPTYEQYF

len: 16
d_gene: TRBD2
abundance: -
j_gene: TRBJ2-3
v_gene: TRBV7-9
CDR3nt: TGTGCCAGCAGCATGACTAGCGGGAGACGCACAGGTACGCAGTATTTT
CDR3aa: CASSMTSGRRTGTQYF

len: 17
d_gene: -
abundance: few
j_gene: TRBJ1-2
v_gene: TRBV7-9
CDR3nt: TGTGCCAGCAGCCGTGGCGGAGAGGGCCCGTCTCGGGATGGCTACACCTTC
CDR3aa: CASSRGGEGPSRDGYTF

len: 16
d_gene: -
abundance: few
j_gene: TRBJ2-3
v_gene: TRBV5-6
CDR3nt: TGTGCCAGCAGCCGCGCGGACAGACAAATCACAGATACGCAGTATTTT
CDR3aa: CASSRADRQITDTQYF

len: 14
d_gene: -
abundance: few
j_gene: TRBJ1-5
v_gene: TRBV28
CDR3nt: TGTGCCAGCAGTACGCATTATAGCAATCAGCCCCAGCATTTT
CDR3aa: CASSTHYSNQPQHF

len: 15
d_gene: TRBD1
abundance: few
j_gene: TRBJ1-2
v_gene: TRBV4-2
CDR3nt: TGTGCCAGCAGCGACTGGACAGGGGGAGGGTCTGGCTACACCTTC
CDR3aa: CASSDWTGGGSGYTF

len: 13
d_gene: -
abundance: few
j_gene: TRBJ2-7
v_gene: TRBV7-9
CDR3nt: TGTGCCAGCAGCTTAGGGGGGCCTATGGAGCAGTACTTC
CDR3aa: CASSLGGPMEQYF

len: 16
d_gene: -
abundance: -
j_gene: TRBJ1-5
v_gene: TRBV5-6
CDR3nt: TGCGCCAGCAGCCCTCTTCCGTTGGCAGCTAATCAGCCCCAGCATTTT
CDR3aa: CASSPLPLAANQPQHF

len: 17
d_gene: -
abundance: -
j_gene: TRBJ2-2
v_gene: TRBV12-3/TRBV12-4
CDR3nt: TGTGCCAGCAGTTTAGCAGGAGACACTTCGAACACCGGGGAGCTGTTTTTT
CDR3aa: CASSLAGDTSNTGELFF

len: 13
d_gene: -
abundance: -
j_gene: TRBJ2-7
v_gene: TRBV12-3/TRBV12-4
CDR3nt: TGTGCCAGCAGTTTCAGTCGGTACTACGAGCAGTACTTC
CDR3aa: CASSFSRYYEQYF

len: 13
d_gene: -
abundance: -
j_gene: TRBJ2-7
v_gene: TRBV19
CDR3nt: TGTGCCAGTAGTATCCGAACAGCTTACGAGCAGTACTTC
CDR3aa: CASSIRTAYEQYF